Listed here are 25 T cell receptor beta chains from one sample, sequenced in a study of beta chain features in type 1 diabetes. Every bit of the isolated RNA underwent reverse transcription, so sequencing read expressed TCRB transcripts. Profiled with immunoSEQ multiplex PCR; TCRdb holds only in-frame clones, not every one. The data hold hundreds of thousands of clones, with 15% to 20% observed a single time. Sample: naive CD4+ T cells from blood. These TCRs come from a woman under 30 in good health.

This chain connects TRBV10-3 to TRBJ2-1; D unclear. Germline V gene sequence: CDR1 ENHRY, CDR2 SYGVKD. V was trimmed by 0 bases and J by 7 bases, leaving 13 bases between them. CDR3 length: 15 amino acids. This CDR3 is CAISESSAPSNEQFF. CDR3 nucleotides: TGTGCCATCAGTGAGTCGAGTGCGCCTAGTAATGAGCAGTTCTTC.

Only a few counts were recorded for this clone. The chain employs TRBV5-1 and TRBJ2-1; possible D gene TRBD2, 5 bases. The germline V and J ends were trimmed by 1 base and 3 bases, with 17 bases remaining between them. Per the germline V gene, CDR1 is SGHRS and CDR2 is YFSETQ. This CDR3 region has 17 residues. The CDR3 nucleotides read TGCGCCAGCAGCTTGCGGTTTAGCGTCGCTGGCTACAATGAGCAGTTCTTC. Residues: CASSLRFSVAGYNEQFF.

This clone showed up just a few times. V is TRBV27 and J is TRBJ1-2, with D perhaps TRBD1 (5 bases). The V gene's germline CDR1 is MNHEY and CDR2 SMNVEV (reference sequence). Trimming pared 6 bases from V and 5 bases from J, leaving 16 bases between. This CDR3 comprises 14 residues. CDR3 region: CASSREGTGYGYTF. The DNA for the CDR3 is TGTGCCAGCAGCCGCGAAGGGACGGGGTATGGCTACACCTTC.

This clone appeared a few times. The chain joins TRBV2 to TRBJ2-1; D unclear. The CDR3 covers 15 residues. V lost 3 bases and J lost 3, with 12 bases in between. In germline, CDR1 is SNHLY, CDR2 FYNNEI. The CDR3 sequence: CASSEVSYGYNEQFF. CDR3 DNA sequence: TGTGCCAGCAGTGAGGTGTCCTATGGCTACAATGAGCAGTTCTTC.

A note on this clone: This same CDR3 is encoded by further DNA sequences in the sample. This chain joins TRBV9 and TRBJ2-1; unclear D gene. V was shortened by 0 bases and J by 1 base, with 8 bases between the two germline ends. Germline assignment: CDR1 SGDLS and CDR2 YYNGEE. The CDR3 runs to 15 residues. The CDR3 nucleotides read TGTGCCAGCAGCGTAGACCGGGCGTCCTACAATGAGCAGTTCTTC. Protein product: CASSVDRASYNEQFF.

The sample holds a few counts of this clone. The chain joins TRBV10-3 to TRBJ2-1; TRBD2 aligns across 8 bases. Germline-derived CDR1 and CDR2 are ENHRY and SYGVKD. CDR3 length: 13 residues. The V and J ends lost 6 bases and 9 bases, in that order; junction bases with no gene match: 7. CDR3 in DNA: TGTGCCATCAGCCTGGGGAGCGGGGGTGAGCAGTTCTTC. It specifies CAISLGSGGEQFF.

This clone was detected only a few times. The chain is built from TRBV28 and TRBJ2-1, with D possibly TRBD1 on 6 matching bases. This CDR3 region has 15 residues. CDR1 and CDR2 from the germline V gene are MDHEN and SYDVKM. Trimming cost V 5 bases and J 6 bases, with 17 bases left between them. The CDR3 reads CASSVDSPNPNEQFF. For the CDR3, the DNA is TGTGCCAGCAGTGTGGACAGCCCCAATCCCAATGAGCAGTTCTTC.

A word on this clone: The sample carries other DNA sequences with the same CDR3. The chain couples TRBV18 to TRBJ2-1; 15 nucleotides match TRBD2. The V gene's germline CDR1 is KGHSH and CDR2 LQKENI. V was clipped by 3 bases and J by 6 bases; unmatched bases: 3. This CDR3 region has 16 residues. The CDR3 loop is CASSPPGLAGGNEQFF. CDR3 nucleotide sequence: TGTGCCAGCTCACCTCCGGGACTAGCGGGAGGCAATGAGCAGTTCTTC. Full variable domain (rest looked up from reference TRBV18 and TRBJ2-1): NAGVMQNPRHLVRRRGQEARLRCSPMKGHSHVYWYRQLPEEGLKFMVYLQKENIIDESGMPKERFSAEFPKEGPSILRIQQVVRGDSAAYFCASSPPGLAGGNEQFFGPGTRLTVL.

The chain is built from TRBV28 and TRBJ2-3; unclear D gene. CDR3 length equals 14 residues. The germline CDR1 and CDR2 sequences are MDHEN and SYDVKM. Deletions cut 2 bases from V and 0 bases from J, with 6 bases between. The CDR3 DNA is TGTGCCAGCAGTTTAGGTACTAGCACAGATACGCAGTATTTT. It specifies CASSLGTSTDTQYF.

The chain joins TRBV5-5 to TRBJ2-2; D uncertain. The CDR3 totals 12 residues. The germline V gene encodes CDR1 SGHKS and CDR2 YYEKEE (reference sequence). Trimming shortened V by 1 base and J by 5 bases, and 3 bases separated the two germline ends. The CDR3 is CASSLNTGELFF. The CDR3 DNA sequence: TGTGCCAGCAGCTTGAATACCGGGGAGCTGTTTTTT.

This clone was counted a few times. The chain couples TRBV5-5 to TRBJ1-1, with 7 bases fitting TRBD1. Germline lookup yields CDR1 SGHKS and CDR2 YYEKEE (reference sequence). V shed 0 bases and J 4 bases; nucleotides not matched to a gene: 9. The CDR3 runs 16 residues. The CDR3 region has the DNA TGTGCCAGCAGCTTGGCCCCGACAGGGTCCGGCACTGAAGCTTTCTTT. Translated: CASSLAPTGSGTEAFF.

The chain employs TRBV28 and TRBJ2-1; possibly TRBD2 for D (6 bases). V was clipped by 3 bases and J by 7 bases, with 19 bases between them. CDR3 size: 16 residues. Germline V gene data show CDR1 as MDHEN and CDR2 as SYDVKM. The CDR3 bases are TGTGCCAGCAGTTTCTCCCTCCGGCGGGATCATAATGAGCAGTTCTTC. Its protein is CASSFSLRRDHNEQFF.

This clone was picked up a small number of times. DNA for the CDR3: TGTGCCAGCAGCTTATTAGGTGACGGCACCAATGAGCAGTTCTTC. Protein sequence: CASSLLGDGTNEQFF. The chain employs TRBV7-3 and TRBJ2-1; D not resolved. Germline V lookup: CDR1 SGHTA, CDR2 FQGTGA. The CDR3 sequence is 15 residues long. V shed 2 bases and J shed 6 bases, with 14 bases lying between them. The full variable domain, rest sourced from reference TRBV7-3 and TRBJ2-1, is GAGVSQTPSNKVTEKGKYVELRCDPISGHTALYWYRQSLGQGPEFLIYFQGTGAADDSGLPNDRFFAVRPEGSVSTLKIQRTERGDSAVYLCASSLLGDGTNEQFFGPGTRLTVL.

The V and J genes are TRBV4-2 and TRBJ1-3, with no clear D. V lost 0 bases, J lost 1 base, and 7 bases lay in between. Per the germline V gene, CDR1 is LGHNA and CDR2 is YNFKEQ. The CDR3 consists of 15 residues. The CDR3 here is CASSQERSSGNTIYF. The CDR3 coding sequence is TGTGCCAGCAGCCAAGAAAGAAGTTCTGGAAACACCATATATTTT.

The chain couples TRBV19 to TRBJ2-5, with 9 bases matching TRBD2. Trimming cost V 10 bases and J 2 bases; bases outside gene matches: 14. Germline lookup yields CDR1 LNHDA and CDR2 SQIVND (reference sequence). This CDR3 has 16 residues. The CDR3 DNA sequence: TGTGCCACCAGAGGGGCTAGCGGGACGGGGCAAGAGACCCAGTACTTC. It specifies CATRGASGTGQETQYF.

This clone showed up just a few times. The V gene is TRBV6-5, the J gene TRBJ2-5, with D hard to call. V was cut by 2 bases and J by 7 bases, with 11 bases left in between. CDR3 size: 13 residues. Germline CDR1 reads MNHEY; CDR2 reads SVGAGI. CDR3 bases: TGTGCCAGCAGTTACGGGTGGGATGGGACCCAGTACTTC. Its protein product is CASSYGWDGTQYF.

The rearrangement joins TRBV18 to TRBJ2-7; D is possibly TRBD1 (5 bases). Deletions cut 2 bases from V and 7 bases from J, with 15 bases between. This CDR3 spans 14 amino acids. The V gene's germline CDR1 is KGHSH and CDR2 LQKENI. DNA for the CDR3: TGTGCCAGCTCACCAAGAACAGGCCTGGGGGAGCAGTACTTC. Translation: CASSPRTGLGEQYF. Using reference TRBV18 and TRBJ2-7 for the parts outside the CDR3, the full variable domain is NAGVMQNPRHLVRRRGQEARLRCSPMKGHSHVYWYRQLPEEGLKFMVYLQKENIIDESGMPKERFSAEFPKEGPSILRIQQVVRGDSAAYFCASSPRTGLGEQYFGPGTRLTVT.

This clone occurred a few times. The CDR3 spells CASSYGTGIQETQYF. Here the CDR3 DNA reads TGTGCCAGCAGTTACGGGACAGGGATACAAGAGACCCAGTACTTC. This sequence joins TRBV6-5 and TRBJ2-5, with 9 bases fitting TRBD1. This CDR3 has 15 amino acids. Per germline, CDR1 MNHEY and CDR2 SVGAGI. The ends lost 2 bases at V and 2 bases at J; junction bases unmatched: 3.

The CDR3 coding sequence is TGCGCCAGCAGCTTGTCTACAGAGTTTTATGGCTACACCTTC. It translates to CASSLSTEFYGYTF. J is TRBJ1-2 and V is TRBV5-1; the D is unclear. The CDR3 extends over 14 amino acids. V gave up 1 base and J gave up 5 bases, with 12 bases separating them. Germline CDR1 is SGHRS and CDR2 is YFSETQ. Drawing the rest from reference TRBV5-1 and TRBJ1-2, the complete variable domain is KAGVTQTPRYLIKTRGQQVTLSCSPISGHRSVSWYQQTPGQGLQFLFEYFSETQRNKGNFPGRFSGRQFSNSRSEMNVSTLELGDSALYLCASSLSTEFYGYTFGSGTRLTVV.

This clone has just a few counts. Other DNA sequences in this specimen translate into the identical CDR3. The chain uses TRBV29-1 and TRBJ2-1, with a possible D match to TRBD2 (5 bases). CDR3 length equals 12 residues. Per the germline V gene, CDR1 is SQVTM and CDR2 is ANQGSEA. V dropped 4 bases and J dropped 3 bases, with 7 bases sitting between them. The CDR3 coding sequence is TGCAGCGTTGCGAGGGTCTACAATGAGCAGTTCTTC. Encoded protein: CSVARVYNEQFF.

This clone was observed a few times. The V call is TRBV9, the J call TRBJ2-4; D is possibly TRBD2 (5 bases). This CDR3 spans 16 amino acids. V was pared by 3 bases and J by 1 base, with 14 bases between. From germline, CDR1 is SGDLS and CDR2 YYNGEE. CDR3 nucleotide sequence: TGTGCCAGCAGCGCGAGGGCCTACGGGGCCAAAAACATTCAGTACTTC. Protein sequence: CASSARAYGAKNIQYF.

This sequence joins TRBV29-1 and TRBJ2-7, with 8 bases that match TRBD2. CDR1 is SQVTM and CDR2 is ANQGSEA in the germline V gene. V lost 4 bases and J lost 2; bases outside the gene matches: 4. The CDR3 is 13 residues long. CDR3 bases: TGCAGCGTTGCACGGGGACTAGCCTACGAGCAGTACTTC. It specifies CSVARGLAYEQYF.

The chain is built from TRBV6-6 and TRBJ2-5; D may be TRBD2 (6 bases). Germline loops: CDR1 MNHNY, CDR2 SVGAGI (reference sequence). This CDR3 is 14 amino acids long. V was trimmed by 2 bases and J by 8 bases, leaving 15 bases between them. CDR3 in amino acids: CASSYGRFGATQYF. CDR3 DNA: TGTGCCAGCAGTTACGGGAGGTTTGGAGCCACCCAGTACTTC.

V usage is TRBV19 and J usage is TRBJ1-3; no clear D gene. Germline-derived CDR1 and CDR2 are LNHDA and SQIVND (reference sequence). The CDR3 is 15 amino acids. Trimming shortened V by 6 bases and J by 1 base, and 13 bases separated the two germline ends. CDR3 nucleotides: TGTGCCAGTAGAACTTCGGGAGTATCTGGAAACACCATATATTTT. As protein: CASRTSGVSGNTIYF.

The J gene is TRBJ2-3, the V gene TRBV7-2; the match to TRBD2 covers 16 bases. V lost 3 bases and J lost 3; bases outside the gene matches: 6. Germline V lookup: CDR1 SGHTA, CDR2 FQGNSA. This CDR3 is 18 amino acids long. The CDR3: CASSLGLAGGWTTDTQYF. The DNA for the CDR3 is TGTGCCAGCAGCTTGGGACTAGCGGGAGGGTGGACGACAGATACGCAGTATTTT.